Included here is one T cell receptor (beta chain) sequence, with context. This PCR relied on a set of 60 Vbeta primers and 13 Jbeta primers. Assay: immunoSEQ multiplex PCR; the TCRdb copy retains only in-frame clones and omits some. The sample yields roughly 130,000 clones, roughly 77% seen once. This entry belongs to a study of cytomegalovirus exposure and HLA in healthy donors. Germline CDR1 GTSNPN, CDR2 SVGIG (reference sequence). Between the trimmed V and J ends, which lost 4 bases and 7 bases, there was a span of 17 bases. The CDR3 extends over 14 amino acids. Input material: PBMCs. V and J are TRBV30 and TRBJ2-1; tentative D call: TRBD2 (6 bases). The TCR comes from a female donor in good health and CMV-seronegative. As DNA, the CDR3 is TGTGCCTGGAACGTCGGAGGGCCGGGGAATGAGCAGTTCTTC. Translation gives CAWNVGGPGNEQFF.